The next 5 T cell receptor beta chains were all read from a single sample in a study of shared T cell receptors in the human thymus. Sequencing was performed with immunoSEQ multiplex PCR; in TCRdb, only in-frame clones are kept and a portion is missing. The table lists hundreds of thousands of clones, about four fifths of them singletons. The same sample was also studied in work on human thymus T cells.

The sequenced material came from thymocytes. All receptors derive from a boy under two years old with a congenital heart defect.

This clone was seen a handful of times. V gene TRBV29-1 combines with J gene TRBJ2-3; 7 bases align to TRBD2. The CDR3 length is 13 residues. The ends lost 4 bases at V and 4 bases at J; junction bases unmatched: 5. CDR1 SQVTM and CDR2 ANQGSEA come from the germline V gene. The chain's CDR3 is CSVAAGDPDTQYF. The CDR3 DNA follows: TGCAGCGTTGCTGCGGGGGACCCAGATACGCAGTATTTT.

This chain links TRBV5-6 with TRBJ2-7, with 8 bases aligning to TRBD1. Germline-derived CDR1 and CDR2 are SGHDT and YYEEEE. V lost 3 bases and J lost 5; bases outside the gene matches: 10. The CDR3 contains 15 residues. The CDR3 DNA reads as TGTGCCAGCAGCTCCCCCTCCGACAGGGGCCACGAGCAGTACTTC. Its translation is CASSSPSDRGHEQYF. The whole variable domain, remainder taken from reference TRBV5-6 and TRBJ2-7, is DAGVTQSPTHLIKTRGQQVTLRCSPKSGHDTVSWYQQALGQGPQFIFQYYEEEERQRGNFPDRFSGHQFPNYSSELNVNALLLGDSALYLCASSSPSDRGHEQYFGPGTRLTVT.

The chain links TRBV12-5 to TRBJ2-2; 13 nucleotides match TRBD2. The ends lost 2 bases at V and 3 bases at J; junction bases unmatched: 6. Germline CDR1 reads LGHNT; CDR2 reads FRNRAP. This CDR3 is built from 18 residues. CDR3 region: CASGLRAGLAGDTGELFF. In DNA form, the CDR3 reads TGTGCTAGTGGTTTGCGCGCAGGACTAGCGGGGGACACCGGGGAGCTGTTTTTT.

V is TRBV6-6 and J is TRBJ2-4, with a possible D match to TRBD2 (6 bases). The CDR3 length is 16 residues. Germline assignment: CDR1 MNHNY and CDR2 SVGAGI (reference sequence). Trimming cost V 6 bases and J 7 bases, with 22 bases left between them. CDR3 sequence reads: CASRGRRDPRANIQYF. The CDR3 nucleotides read TGTGCCAGCAGGGGCCGGCGGGACCCGAGGGCCAACATTCAGTACTTC.

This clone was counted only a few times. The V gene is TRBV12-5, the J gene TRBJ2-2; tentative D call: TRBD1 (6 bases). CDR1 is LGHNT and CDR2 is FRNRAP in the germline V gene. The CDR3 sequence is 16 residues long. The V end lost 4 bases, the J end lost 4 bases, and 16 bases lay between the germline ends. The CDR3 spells CASGSAHRDPTGELFF. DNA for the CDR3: TGTGCTAGTGGTTCCGCACACAGGGACCCCACCGGGGAGCTGTTTTTT.